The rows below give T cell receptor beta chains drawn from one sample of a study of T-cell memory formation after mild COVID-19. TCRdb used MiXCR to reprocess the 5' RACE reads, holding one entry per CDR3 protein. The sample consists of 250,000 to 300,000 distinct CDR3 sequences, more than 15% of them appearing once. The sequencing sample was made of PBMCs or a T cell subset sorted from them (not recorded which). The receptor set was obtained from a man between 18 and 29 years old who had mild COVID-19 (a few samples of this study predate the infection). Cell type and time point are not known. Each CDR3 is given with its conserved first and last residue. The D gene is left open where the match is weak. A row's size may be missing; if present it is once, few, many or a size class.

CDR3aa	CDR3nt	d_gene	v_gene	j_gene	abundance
CASSLGPGTVGEQYF	TGTGCCAGCAGTCTCGGCCCCGGGACCGTGGGAGAGCAGTACTTC	NA	TRBV12-3/TRBV12-4	TRBJ2-7	few
CASSHGGPQGSYNSPLHF	TGCGCCAGCAGCCACGGAGGCCCCCAGGGAAGTTATAATTCACCCCTCCACTTT	NA	TRBV4-1	TRBJ1-6	NA
CASTPGSAGETQYF	TGCGCCAGCACCCCCGGCAGCGCAGGAGAGACCCAGTACTTC	NA	TRBV5-1	TRBJ2-5	few
CASSGIRGDADNEQFF	TGTGCCAGCAGCGGAATCCGGGGGGACGCTGACAATGAGCAGTTCTTC	TRBD2	TRBV7-3	TRBJ2-1	NA
CASSPEGRGDTQYF	TGCGCCAGCAGCCCAGAGGGGAGGGGAGATACGCAGTATTTT	TRBD2	TRBV4-1	TRBJ2-3	many
CASNREADSPLHF	TGCGCCAGCAACCGAGAGGCCGATTCACCCCTCCACTTT	NA	TRBV5-1	TRBJ1-6	few
CASSSGTERGQPQHF	TGTGCCAGCAGTTCGGGGACAGAAAGGGGTCAGCCCCAGCATTTT	TRBD1	TRBV12-3/TRBV12-4	TRBJ1-5	NA
CASSGIVGEQYF	TGTGCCAGCAGCGGGATCGTAGGCGAGCAGTACTTC	NA	TRBV5-4	TRBJ2-7	few
CASSLGPLNTEAFF	TGCGCCAGCAGCTTGGGACCTCTCAACACTGAAGCTTTCTTT	NA	TRBV5-1	TRBJ1-1	many
CASSPGLAGNTDTQYF	TGCGCCAGCAGCCCAGGACTAGCGGGGAACACAGATACGCAGTATTTT	TRBD2	TRBV5-1	TRBJ2-3	NA
CATRAGFRDEQFF	TGTGCCACCCGGGCCGGGTTCCGGGATGAGCAGTTCTTC	NA	TRBV28	TRBJ2-1	few